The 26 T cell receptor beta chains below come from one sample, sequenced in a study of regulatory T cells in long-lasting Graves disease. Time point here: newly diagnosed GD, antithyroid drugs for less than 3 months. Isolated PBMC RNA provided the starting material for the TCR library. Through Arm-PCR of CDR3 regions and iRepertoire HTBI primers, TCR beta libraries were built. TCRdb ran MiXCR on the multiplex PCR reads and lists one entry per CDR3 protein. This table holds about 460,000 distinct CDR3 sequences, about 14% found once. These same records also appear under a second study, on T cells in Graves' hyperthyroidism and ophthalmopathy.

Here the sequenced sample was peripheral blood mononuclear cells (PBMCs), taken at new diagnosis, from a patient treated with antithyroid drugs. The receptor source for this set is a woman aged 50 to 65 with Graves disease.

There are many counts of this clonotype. CDR3 sequence: CATSDLRQRNTIYF. CDR3 nucleotides: TGTGCCACCAGTGATTTGAGGCAGCGAAACACCATATATTTT. The V call is TRBV24-1, the J call TRBJ1-3; D is undetermined. Trimming removed 0 bases at V and 5 bases at J, with 7 bases between. The CDR3 has 14 amino acids. In germline, CDR1 is KGHDR, CDR2 SFDVKD.

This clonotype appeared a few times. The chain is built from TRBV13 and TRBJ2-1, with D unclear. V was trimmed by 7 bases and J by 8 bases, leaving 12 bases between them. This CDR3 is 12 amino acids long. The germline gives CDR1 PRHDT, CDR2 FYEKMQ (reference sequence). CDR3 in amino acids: CASTRIGDEQFF. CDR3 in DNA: TGTGCCAGCACCCGGATCGGAGATGAGCAGTTCTTC.

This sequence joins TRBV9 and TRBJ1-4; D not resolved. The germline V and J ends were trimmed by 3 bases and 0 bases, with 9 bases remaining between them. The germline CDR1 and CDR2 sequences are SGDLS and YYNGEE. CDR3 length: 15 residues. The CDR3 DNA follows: TGTGCCAGCAGCGCCGACTTATCAACTAATGAAAAACTGTTTTTT. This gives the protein CASSADLSTNEKLFF.

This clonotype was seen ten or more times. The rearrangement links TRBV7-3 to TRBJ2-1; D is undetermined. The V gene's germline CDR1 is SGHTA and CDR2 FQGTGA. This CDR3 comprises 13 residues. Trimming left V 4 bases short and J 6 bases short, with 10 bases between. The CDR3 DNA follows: TGTGCCAGCAGCTCCCCCCCCTTCAATGAGCAGTTCTTC. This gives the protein CASSSPPFNEQFF.

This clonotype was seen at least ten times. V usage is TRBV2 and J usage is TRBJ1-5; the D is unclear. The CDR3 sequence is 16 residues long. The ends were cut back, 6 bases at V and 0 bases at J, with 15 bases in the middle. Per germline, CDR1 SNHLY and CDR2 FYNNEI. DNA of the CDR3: TGTGCCAGCAGGGGGTCAGTCTCAAATAGCAATCAGCCCCAGCATTTT. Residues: CASRGSVSNSNQPQHF.

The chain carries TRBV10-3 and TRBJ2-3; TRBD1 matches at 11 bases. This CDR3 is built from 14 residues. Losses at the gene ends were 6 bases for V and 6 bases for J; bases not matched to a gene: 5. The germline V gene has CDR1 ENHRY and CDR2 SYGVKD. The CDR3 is CAIRRTGGADTQYF. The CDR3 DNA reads TGTGCCATCAGAAGGACAGGGGGCGCGGATACGCAGTATTTT.

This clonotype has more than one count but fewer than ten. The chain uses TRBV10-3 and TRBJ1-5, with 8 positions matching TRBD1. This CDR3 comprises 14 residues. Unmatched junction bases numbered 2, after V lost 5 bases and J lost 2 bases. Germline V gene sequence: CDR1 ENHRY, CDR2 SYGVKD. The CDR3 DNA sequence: TGTGCCATCAGTAAGACAGGGGGCAATCAGCCCCAGCATTTT. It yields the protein CAISKTGGNQPQHF.

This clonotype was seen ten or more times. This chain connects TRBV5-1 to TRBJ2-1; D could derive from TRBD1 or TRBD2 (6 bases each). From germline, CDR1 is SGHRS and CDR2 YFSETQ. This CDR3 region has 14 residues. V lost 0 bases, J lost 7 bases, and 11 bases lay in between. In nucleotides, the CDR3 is TGCGCCAGCAGCTTGGTCGGAGGGGGAAATGAGCAGTTCTTC. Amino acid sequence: CASSLVGGGNEQFF.

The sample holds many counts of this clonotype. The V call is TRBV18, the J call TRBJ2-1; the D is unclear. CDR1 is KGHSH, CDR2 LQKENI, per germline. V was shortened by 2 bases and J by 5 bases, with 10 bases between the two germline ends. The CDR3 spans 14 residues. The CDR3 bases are TGTGCCAGCTCACCAACACAGAACAACAATGAGCAGTTCTTC. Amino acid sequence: CASSPTQNNNEQFF. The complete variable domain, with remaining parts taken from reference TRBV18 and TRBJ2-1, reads NAGVMQNPRHLVRRRGQEARLRCSPMKGHSHVYWYRQLPEEGLKFMVYLQKENIIDESGMPKERFSAEFPKEGPSILRIQQVVRGDSAAYFCASSPTQNNNEQFFGPGTRLTVL.

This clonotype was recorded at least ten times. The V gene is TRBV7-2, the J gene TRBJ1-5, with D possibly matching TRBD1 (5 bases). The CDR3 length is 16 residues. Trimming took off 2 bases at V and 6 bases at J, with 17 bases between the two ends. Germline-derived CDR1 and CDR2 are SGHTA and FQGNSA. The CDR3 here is CASSLIRDPGTQPQHF. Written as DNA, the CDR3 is TGTGCCAGCAGCTTAATCCGTGATCCAGGGACTCAGCCCCAGCATTTT. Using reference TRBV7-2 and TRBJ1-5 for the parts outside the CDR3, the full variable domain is GAGVSQSPSNKVTEKGKDVELRCDPISGHTALYWYRQSLGQGLEFLIYFQGNSAPDKSGLPSDRFSAERTGGSVSTLTIQRTQQEDSAVYLCASSLIRDPGTQPQHFGDGTRLSIL.

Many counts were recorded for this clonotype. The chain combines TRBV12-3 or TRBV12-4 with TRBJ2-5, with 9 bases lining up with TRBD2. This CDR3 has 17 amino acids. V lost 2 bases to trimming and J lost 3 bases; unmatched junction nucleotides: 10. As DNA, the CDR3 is TGTGCCAGCAGTTTACCGTACGCGGCGGGAGGGGAAGAGACCCAGTACTTC. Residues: CASSLPYAAGGEETQYF.

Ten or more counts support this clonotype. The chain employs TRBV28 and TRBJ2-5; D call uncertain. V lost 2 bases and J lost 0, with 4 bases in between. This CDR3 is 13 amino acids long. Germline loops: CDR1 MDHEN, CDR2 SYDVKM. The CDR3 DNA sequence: TGTGCCAGCAGTTTACAGAACCAAGAGACCCAGTACTTC. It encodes CASSLQNQETQYF. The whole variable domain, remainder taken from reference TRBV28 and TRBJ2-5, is DVKVTQSSRYLVKRTGEKVFLECVQDMDHENMFWYRQDPGLGLRLIYFSYDVKMKEKGDIPEGYSVSREKKERFSLILESASTNQTSMYLCASSLQNQETQYFGPGTRLLVL.

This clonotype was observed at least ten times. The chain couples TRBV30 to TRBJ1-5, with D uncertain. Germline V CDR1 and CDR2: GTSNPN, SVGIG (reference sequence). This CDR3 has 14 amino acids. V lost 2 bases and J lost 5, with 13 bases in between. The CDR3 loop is CAWSNSGFDQPQHF. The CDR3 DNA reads TGTGCCTGGAGTAACTCGGGATTTGATCAGCCCCAGCATTTT.

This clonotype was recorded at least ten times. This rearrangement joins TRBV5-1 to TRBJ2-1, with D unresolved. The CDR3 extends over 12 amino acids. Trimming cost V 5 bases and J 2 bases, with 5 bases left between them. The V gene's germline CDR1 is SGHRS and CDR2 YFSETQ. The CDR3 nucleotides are TGCGCCAGCAGAACGGCCTACAATGAGCAGTTCTTC. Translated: CASRTAYNEQFF.

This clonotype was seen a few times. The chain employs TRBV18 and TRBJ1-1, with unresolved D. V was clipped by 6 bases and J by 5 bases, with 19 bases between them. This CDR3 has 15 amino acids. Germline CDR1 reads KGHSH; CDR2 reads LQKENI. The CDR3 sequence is CASSASEEAGTEAFF. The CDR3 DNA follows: TGTGCCAGCTCCGCATCTGAGGAGGCTGGAACTGAAGCTTTCTTT.

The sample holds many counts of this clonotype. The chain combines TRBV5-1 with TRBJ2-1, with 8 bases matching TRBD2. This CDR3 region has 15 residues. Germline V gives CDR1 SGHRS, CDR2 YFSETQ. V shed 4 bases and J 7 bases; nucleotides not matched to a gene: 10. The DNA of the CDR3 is TGCGCCAGCAGCAAAACAGCGGGAGAGTTGAATGAGCAGTTCTTC. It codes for CASSKTAGELNEQFF. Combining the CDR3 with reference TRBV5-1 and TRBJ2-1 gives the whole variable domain KAGVTQTPRYLIKTRGQQVTLSCSPISGHRSVSWYQQTPGQGLQFLFEYFSETQRNKGNFPGRFSGRQFSNSRSEMNVSTLELGDSALYLCASSKTAGELNEQFFGPGTRLTVL.

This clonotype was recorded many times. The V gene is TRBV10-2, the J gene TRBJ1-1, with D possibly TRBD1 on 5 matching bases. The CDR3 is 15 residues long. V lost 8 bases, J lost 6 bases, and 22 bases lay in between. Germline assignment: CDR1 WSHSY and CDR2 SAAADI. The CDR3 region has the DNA TGCGCCAGCGCCACAGGCCCTGGGGGGTACGCTGAAGCTTTCTTT. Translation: CASATGPGGYAEAFF.

CDR3 protein: CASRIAGANTGELFF. Here the CDR3 DNA reads TGTGCCAGCAGGATAGCGGGAGCGAACACCGGGGAGCTGTTTTTT. V is TRBV3-1 and J is TRBJ2-2; 9 bases fit TRBD2. J was trimmed by 0 bases and V by 6 bases; bases with no gene match: 2. The CDR3 consists of 15 residues. The germline CDR1 and CDR2 sequences are LGHDT and YNNKEL (reference sequence).

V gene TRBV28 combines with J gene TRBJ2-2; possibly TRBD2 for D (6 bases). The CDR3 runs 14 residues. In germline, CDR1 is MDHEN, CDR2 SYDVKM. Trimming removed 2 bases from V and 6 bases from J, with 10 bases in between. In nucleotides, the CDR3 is TGTGCCAGCAGTTTACGACTAGGCGCCGGGGAGCTGTTTTTT. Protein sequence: CASSLRLGAGELFF. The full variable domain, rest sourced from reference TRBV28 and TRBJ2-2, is DVKVTQSSRYLVKRTGEKVFLECVQDMDHENMFWYRQDPGLGLRLIYFSYDVKMKEKGDIPEGYSVSREKKERFSLILESASTNQTSMYLCASSLRLGAGELFFGEGSRLTVL.

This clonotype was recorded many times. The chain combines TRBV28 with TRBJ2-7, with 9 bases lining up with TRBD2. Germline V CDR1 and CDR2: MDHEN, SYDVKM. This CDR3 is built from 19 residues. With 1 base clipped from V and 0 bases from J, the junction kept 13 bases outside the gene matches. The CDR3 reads CASSLFLAGESTSSYEQYF. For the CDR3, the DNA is TGTGCCAGCAGTTTATTTTTAGCGGGAGAGTCAACAAGCTCCTACGAGCAGTACTTC.

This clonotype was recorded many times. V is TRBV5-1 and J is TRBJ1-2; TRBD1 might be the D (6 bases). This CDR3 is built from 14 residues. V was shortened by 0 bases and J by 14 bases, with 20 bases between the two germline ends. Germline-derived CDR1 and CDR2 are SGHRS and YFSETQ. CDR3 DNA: TGCGCCAGCAGCTTGGAGCTTCCGGGACACCCAGAAACCTTC. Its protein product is CASSLELPGHPETF.

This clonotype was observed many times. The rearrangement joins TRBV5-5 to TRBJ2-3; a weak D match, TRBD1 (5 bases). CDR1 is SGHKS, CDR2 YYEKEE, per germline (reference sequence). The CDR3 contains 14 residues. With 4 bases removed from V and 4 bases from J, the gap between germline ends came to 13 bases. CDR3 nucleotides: TGTGCCAGCAGCCGAGACAGCAACGCAGATACGCAGTATTTT. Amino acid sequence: CASSRDSNADTQYF.

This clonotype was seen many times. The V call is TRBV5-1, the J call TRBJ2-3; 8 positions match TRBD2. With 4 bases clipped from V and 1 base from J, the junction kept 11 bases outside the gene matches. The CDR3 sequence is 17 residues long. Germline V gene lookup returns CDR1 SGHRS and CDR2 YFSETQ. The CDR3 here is CASSLNPAGVGTDTQYF. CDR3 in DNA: TGCGCCAGCAGCCTCAACCCAGCGGGAGTCGGCACAGATACGCAGTATTTT.

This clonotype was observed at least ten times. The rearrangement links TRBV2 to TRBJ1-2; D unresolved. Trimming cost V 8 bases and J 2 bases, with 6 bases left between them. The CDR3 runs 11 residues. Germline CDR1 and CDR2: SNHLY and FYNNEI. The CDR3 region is CASSGNYGYTF. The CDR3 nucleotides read TGTGCCAGCTCAGGCAACTATGGCTACACCTTC. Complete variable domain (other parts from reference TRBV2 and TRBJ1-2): EPEVTQTPSHQVTQMGQEVILRCVPISNHLYFYWYRQILGQKVEFLVSFYNNEISEKSEIFDDQFSVERPDGSNFTLKIRSTKLEDSAMYFCASSGNYGYTFGSGTRLTVV.

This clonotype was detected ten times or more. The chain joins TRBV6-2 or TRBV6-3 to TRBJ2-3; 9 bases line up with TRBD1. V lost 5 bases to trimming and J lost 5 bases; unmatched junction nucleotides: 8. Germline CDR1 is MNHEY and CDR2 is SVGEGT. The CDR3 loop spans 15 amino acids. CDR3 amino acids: CASSTGTGWLDTQYF. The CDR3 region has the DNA TGTGCCAGCAGTACCGGGACAGGGTGGCTAGATACGCAGTATTTT.

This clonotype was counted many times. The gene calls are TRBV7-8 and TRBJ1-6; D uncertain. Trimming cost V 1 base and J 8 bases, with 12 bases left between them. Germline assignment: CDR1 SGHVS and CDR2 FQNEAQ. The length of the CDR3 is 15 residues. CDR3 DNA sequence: TGTGCCAGCAGCTTAGTTTTGACGGCGGATTCACCCCTCCACTTT. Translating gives CASSLVLTADSPLHF.